This TCR beta chain was sequenced during a study of shared clonotypes between healthy human individuals. Study results and limitations: A small donor pool kept down the genetic and exposure-history diversity that was represented. Non-shared clonotypes had lower generation probabilities than those shared by all four donors. Researchers found naive subsets generally carried larger estimated richness than memory subsets. Naive CD4 clonotypes were shared across a handful of donors at roughly 5.3%.

Some clones are missing from TCRdb's copy, which holds only in-frame ones; the method was immunoSEQ multiplex PCR. The table lists roughly 1,500,000 clones, about 98.5% of them singletons. Germline trimming cut 5 bases from V and 3 bases from J; bases unmatched to any gene: 6. Germline lookup yields CDR1 SGHVS and CDR2 FQNEAQ. The CDR3 has 15 amino acids. Note on this clone: Antigen specificity is unknown.

The sequence derives from a man between 25 and 39 years old in good health. The sequencing sample was made of naive CD4+ T cells sorted from blood. Subset in this sample: CD45RA+ positively selected. The rearrangement uses TRBV7-8 and TRBJ2-2; 7 bases map to TRBD1. The CDR3 nucleotides read TGTGCCAGCAGCGCGGACAGGTTATACACCGGGGAGCTGTTTTTT. Protein: CASSADRLYTGELFF.